Listed below are T cell receptor beta chains from one sample, sequenced in a study of T-cell memory formation after mild COVID-19. From the 5' RACE reads, TCRdb called clonotypes with MiXCR, one entry per CDR3 protein. The sample holds some 120,000 distinct CDR3 sequences, 15% to 20% seen once. The specimen was PBMCs or a T cell subset sorted from them (not recorded which). All receptors derive from an adult woman who had mild COVID-19 (a few samples of this study predate the infection). Cell type and time point are not known. The CDR3 runs from the conserved cysteine through the conserved F or W. D genes are given only for firm matches. Clone size is given for some rows only: seen once, a few or many times, or a class if the clone is expanded.

V,J,D,size,DNA,CDR3
TRBV20-1,TRBJ2-3,TRBD2,few,TGCAGTGCTAGAGATCCGAGGAGCGGGAGGCCTTTCTATTTCACAGATACGCAGTATTTT,CSARDPRSGRPFYFTDTQYF
TRBV29-1,TRBJ2-7,-,-,TGCAGCGTTGAGGGGGGCGAACTCACCTACGAGCAGTACTTC,CSVEGGELTYEQYF
TRBV14,TRBJ2-2,TRBD1,-,TGTGCCAGCAGCATGGGACAGGGGGATATCACCGGGGAGCTGTTTTTT,CASSMGQGDITGELFF
TRBV4-3,TRBJ1-2,-,-,TGCGCCAGCAGCCAAGATTTGCAGGGAGCTAATGGCTACACCTTC,CASSQDLQGANGYTF
TRBV5-1,TRBJ1-4,-,-,TGCGCCAGCAGTACTTCCGGGACGGCGAATGAAAAACTGTTTTTT,CASSTSGTANEKLFF
TRBV4-1,TRBJ2-2,TRBD1,many,TGCGCCAGCAGGGGGACAGGGGACACCGGGGAGCTGTTTTTT,CASRGTGDTGELFF
TRBV7-9,TRBJ2-3,-,few,TGTGCCAGCAGCCGAAAGGGGGGAGCGAACACAGATACGCAGTATTTT,CASSRKGGANTDTQYF
TRBV6-5,TRBJ1-2,-,few,TGTGCCAGCAGTTACTCGGGCGGCGGGCTTTATGGCTACACCTTC,CASSYSGGGLYGYTF
TRBV7-2,TRBJ2-7,TRBD1,few,TGTGCCAGCAGCGCCCATAACAGGGGTCTACTACCCTACGAGCAGTACTTC,CASSAHNRGLLPYEQYF
TRBV11-2,TRBJ2-5,TRBD2,-,TGTGCCAGCCGGGGGGTGGCGGGGACCCAGTACTTC,CASRGVAGTQYF
TRBV24-1,TRBJ2-3,TRBD2,-,TGTGCCACCAGTGATTACCTAGCGGGGGGCACAGATACGCAGTATTTT,CATSDYLAGGTDTQYF